By share of the sample, the clone carrying this T cell receptor beta chain is medium-sized (0.01 to 0.1%). The sample belongs to a study of immune heterogeneity within non-small cell lung tumors. It was with 32 V and 13 J primers that multiplex PCR amplified TCR beta CDR3. Each CDR3 protein gets one entry after TCRdb re-called the multiplex PCR reads with MiXCR. The table has over 5,500 distinct CDR3 sequences, around a fifth seen once. V dropped 5 bases and J dropped 2; count of bases not matched to a gene: 12. CDR1 is MDHEN and CDR2 is SYDVKM in the germline V gene. The CDR3 consists of 16 residues. At 550 to 700 ng per sample, bulk tumor genomic DNA provided the template. Spaced far apart, several biopsies were taken from each primary tumor during surgery. Samples came from untreated patients having curative surgery for newly diagnosed non-small cell lung cancer.

This receptor was obtained from a man in his sixties or seventies with non-small cell lung cancer. Material for sequencing was lung tumor tissue. The chain is built from TRBV28 and TRBJ2-7, with 7 nucleotides matching TRBD2. The DNA of the CDR3 is TGTGCCAGCAGTCCAAACCGGGACTACCACCCCTACGAGCAGTACTTC. Amino acid sequence: CASSPNRDYHPYEQYF.